This T cell receptor (beta chain) came from a study of T cell responses to AZD1222 COVID-19 vaccine. Study-level points and caveats: Breadth and depth of Spike-specific TCRs rose after two AZD1222 doses. The donors showed a predominance of white British ancestry and of females, with possible underestimation of clonal diversity. Spike-spanning, vaccine-associated CD4 TCRs were dominant at 160-218 and 743-854. Sampling that yielded the repertoires occurred only after the peak T cell response.

In this sample, this clone turned up once. Antigen: not known. The CDR3 is 20 residues long. V lost 8 bases and J lost 0; bases outside the gene matches: 12. The germline CDR1 and CDR2 sequences are MDHEN and SYDVKM. Assay: immunoSEQ multiplex PCR; the TCRdb copy retains only in-frame clones and omits some. The table lists around 120,000 clones, over 75% of them singletons. The V gene is TRBV28, the J gene TRBJ2-6; 14 bases are a match to TRBD2. Source: peripheral blood, taken on day 0 of AZD1222 vaccination. The TCR was taken from an adult in good health. Here the CDR3 reads CASRGLAGVGDYSGANVLTF. CDR3 nucleotides: TGTGCCAGCCGGGGACTAGCGGGAGTTGGAGATTACTCTGGGGCCAACGTCCTGACTTTC.